The 32 T cell receptor beta chains presented below share a single source sample, sequenced in a study of cytomegalovirus exposure and HLA in healthy donors. Amplification used 60 Vbeta primers and 13 Jbeta primers. Clones were read by immunoSEQ multiplex PCR, and TCRdb kept only the in-frame ones, dropping some. Altogether about 200,000 clones are present, approximately 80% being singletons, with the ten largest covering roughly a sixth. Sequenced material: PBMCs. The source is a man aged 40-49 years in good health and CMV-seronegative.

The chain couples TRBV9 to TRBJ1-2; possibly TRBD1 for D (6 bases). V was cut by 0 bases and J by 10 bases, with 16 bases left in between. This CDR3 has 14 residues. Germline lookup yields CDR1 SGDLS and CDR2 YYNGEE. The CDR3, as DNA: TGTGCCAGCAGCGTAGACGACAGGAGGTACACCTACACCTTC. Translating it yields CASSVDDRRYTYTF.

The V and J genes are TRBV7-2 and TRBJ2-5; possibly TRBD2 for D (7 bases). V was cut by 1 base and J by 5 bases, with 11 bases left in between. The CDR3 is made up of 14 amino acids. Germline CDR1 is SGHTA and CDR2 is FQGNSA. Here the CDR3 reads CASSLGGREETQYF. The CDR3 coding sequence is TGTGCCAGCAGCTTAGGGGGGCGGGAGGAGACCCAGTACTTC.

The gene calls are TRBV5-1 and TRBJ2-5, with unresolved D. CDR3 length: 14 residues. V gave up 1 base and J gave up 1 base, with 8 bases separating them. Germline V gene sequence: CDR1 SGHRS, CDR2 YFSETQ. For the CDR3, the DNA is TGCGCCAGCAGCTTGTCTGGGCCCCAAGAGACCCAGTACTTC. Translated: CASSLSGPQETQYF.

The chain joins TRBV9 to TRBJ2-7; D is unresolved. CDR3 length equals 12 residues. Germline CDR1 reads SGDLS; CDR2 reads YYNGEE. The V end was cut by 1 base, the J end by 3 bases, with 5 bases between. CDR3 in amino acids: CASSVSDYEQYF. For the CDR3, the DNA is TGTGCCAGCAGCGTAAGCGACTACGAGCAGTACTTC.

The chain links TRBV11-3 to TRBJ2-3, with D perhaps matching TRBD1 (5 bases). The CDR3 spans 14 residues. Germline CDR1 SGHNT, CDR2 YENEEA. V was cut by 2 bases and J by 1 base, with 7 bases left in between. CDR3 in amino acids: CASSLKGGTDTQYF. The CDR3 bases are TGTGCCAGCAGCTTAAAAGGGGGCACAGATACGCAGTATTTT.

The rearrangement uses TRBV7-9 and TRBJ2-2; possibly TRBD1 for D (6 bases). The V gene's germline CDR1 is SEHNR and CDR2 FQNEAQ (reference sequence). The CDR3 totals 19 residues. The V and J ends lost 3 bases and 1 base respectively, with 21 bases between them. This CDR3 is CASSFPGLPTGKNTGELFF. CDR3 sequence (DNA): TGTGCCAGCAGCTTCCCAGGTTTGCCGACAGGCAAGAACACCGGGGAGCTGTTTTTT. The full variable domain, with the rest looked up from reference TRBV7-9 and TRBJ2-2, is DTGVSQNPRHKITKRGQNVTFRCDPISEHNRLYWYRQTLGQGPEFLTYFQNEAQLEKSRLLSDRFSAERPKGSFSTLEIQRTEQGDSAMYLCASSFPGLPTGKNTGELFFGEGSRLTVL.

V and J are TRBV4-3 and TRBJ2-7; 7 nucleotides agree with TRBD1. Germline V CDR1 and CDR2: LGHNA, YSLEER. There are 16 residues in the CDR3. V was pared by 0 bases and J by 2 bases, with 7 bases of the junction left unmatched. The chain's CDR3 is CASSQDGTALAYEQYF. The CDR3 bases are TGCGCCAGCAGCCAAGATGGGACAGCCTTAGCCTACGAGCAGTACTTC.

V and J are TRBV10-3 and TRBJ2-1; possibly TRBD2 for D (6 bases). The CDR3 covers 15 residues. Trimming left V 0 bases short and J 8 bases short, with 14 bases between. Germline CDR1 is ENHRY and CDR2 is SYGVKD. CDR3 sequence: CAISESSGRADEQFF. DNA for the CDR3: TGTGCCATCAGTGAGTCGTCCGGGAGAGCTGATGAGCAGTTCTTC.

The chain links TRBV27 to TRBJ1-1; the match to TRBD1 covers 9 bases. CDR1 is MNHEY and CDR2 is SMNVEV in the germline V gene (reference sequence). V gave up 10 bases and J gave up 1 base; unmatched junction bases: 7. The CDR3 covers 14 residues. The CDR3: CATRRTGANTEAFF. CDR3 in DNA: TGTGCCACCAGGAGGACAGGGGCGAACACTGAAGCTTTCTTT.

The V gene is TRBV7-4, the J gene TRBJ2-5; TRBD2 agrees at 9 bases. Trimming at V came to 5 bases and at J to 6 bases, leaving 16 bases not matched to a gene. The CDR3 consists of 17 residues. Germline lookup yields CDR1 SGHVT and CDR2 SQSDAQ. The CDR3, as DNA: TGTGCCAGCAGCCAAAGGGGTATAGCGGGAGCAGAAAAGACCCAGTACTTC. Protein: CASSQRGIAGAEKTQYF.

This chain joins TRBV19 and TRBJ1-1, with D maybe TRBD1 (6 bases). With 4 bases removed from V and 5 bases from J, the gap between germline ends came to 14 bases. The CDR3 sequence is 14 residues long. Germline CDR1 and CDR2: LNHDA and SQIVND (reference sequence). The CDR3 coding sequence is TGTGCCAGTAGTAAACAGGGTATGAGGACTGAAGCTTTCTTT. This codes for CASSKQGMRTEAFF.

The rearrangement links TRBV18 to TRBJ2-7, with 7 positions matching TRBD2. V trimming: 2 bases; J trimming: 2 bases; junction bases outside the gene matches: 6. The V gene's germline CDR1 is KGHSH and CDR2 LQKENI. The CDR3 is 15 amino acids. The CDR3 loop reads CASSPSLAAAYEQYF. The CDR3 nucleotides read TGTGCCAGCTCACCATCCCTAGCGGCGGCCTACGAGCAGTACTTC.

The chain couples TRBV5-8 to TRBJ2-2, with 11 bases fitting TRBD1. The CDR3 runs to 18 residues. The germline gives CDR1 SGHTS, CDR2 YDEGEE. Trimming cost V 4 bases and J 5 bases; bases outside gene matches: 13. CDR3 region: CASSHGTGGSARTGELFF. In DNA form, the CDR3 reads TGTGCCAGCAGCCATGGGACAGGGGGAAGCGCGAGAACCGGGGAGCTGTTTTTT.

The V gene is TRBV4-3, the J gene TRBJ2-1; 7 positions match TRBD1. V was clipped by 0 bases and J by 2 bases; unmatched bases: 1. CDR1 is LGHNA and CDR2 is YSLEER in the germline V gene. CDR3 length equals 15 residues. The CDR3 bases are TGCGCCAGCAGCCAAGAACAGGGGACCTACAATGAGCAGTTCTTC. Translating gives CASSQEQGTYNEQFF.

The V and J genes are TRBV14 and TRBJ2-1; D ambiguous. Germline CDR1 and CDR2: SGHDN and FVKESK. The CDR3 spans 15 residues. V gave up 4 bases and J gave up 0 bases, with 10 bases separating them. Here the CDR3 DNA reads TGTGCCAGCAGCCCCTATGTACTCTCCTACAATGAGCAGTTCTTC. This translates into CASSPYVLSYNEQFF.

The chain is built from TRBV4-2 and TRBJ2-7; possible D gene TRBD2, 5 bases. The CDR3 covers 14 residues. Per germline, CDR1 LGHNA and CDR2 YNFKEQ. Trimming took 4 bases from V and 5 from J, leaving 15 bases between them. The CDR3 protein is CASSREGSRDEQYF. CDR3 DNA: TGTGCCAGCAGCCGCGAGGGAAGTAGGGACGAGCAGTACTTC.

This rearrangement joins TRBV27 to TRBJ2-6; D is unclear. This CDR3 has 14 amino acids. CDR1 is MNHEY and CDR2 is SMNVEV in the germline V gene (reference sequence). V lost 5 bases and J lost 2, with 7 bases in between. CDR3 in amino acids: CASSPAAGANVLTF. The CDR3 coding sequence is TGTGCCAGCAGTCCCGCGGCTGGGGCCAACGTCCTGACTTTC.

The genes are TRBV9 and TRBJ2-3; 8 bases fit TRBD1. In germline, CDR1 is SGDLS, CDR2 YYNGEE. V lost 0 bases, J lost 2 bases, and 5 bases stayed unmatched. This CDR3 contains 16 residues. Here the CDR3 DNA reads TGTGCCAGCAGCGTAGAGCAGGGGGCCCCCACAGATACGCAGTATTTT. This sequence encodes CASSVEQGAPTDTQYF.

The rearrangement joins TRBV20-1 to TRBJ1-2, with TRBD1 as a possible D gene (5 bases). This CDR3 comprises 11 residues. Trimming took 6 bases from V and 8 from J, leaving 13 bases between them. CDR1 is DFQATT, CDR2 SNEGSKA, per germline (reference sequence). CDR3 in amino acids: CSAPRGDGYTF. The CDR3 nucleotides are TGCAGTGCGCCCCGGGGGGACGGCTACACCTTC.

The rearrangement links TRBV9 to TRBJ2-7; D remains unclear. In germline, CDR1 is SGDLS, CDR2 YYNGEE. CDR3 size: 12 residues. V was clipped by 0 bases and J by 5 bases, with 6 bases between them. CDR3 sequence: CASSVAGDEQYF. The CDR3 DNA sequence: TGTGCCAGCAGCGTAGCGGGTGACGAGCAGTACTTC.

The genes are TRBV5-6 and TRBJ2-1; D is unresolved. The germline CDR1 and CDR2 sequences are SGHDT and YYEEEE. The CDR3 sequence is 13 residues long. V lost 2 bases and J lost 6, with 9 bases in between. CDR3 sequence (DNA): TGTGCCAGCAGCTTAGAGGTCTTCAATGAGCAGTTCTTC. Protein sequence: CASSLEVFNEQFF.

This sequence joins TRBV13 and TRBJ2-1, with a possible D match to TRBD1 (5 bases). CDR3 length: 13 residues. Germline V gene sequence: CDR1 PRHDT, CDR2 FYEKMQ (reference sequence). The V and J ends lost 3 bases and 6 bases respectively, with 9 bases between them. CDR3 DNA sequence: TGTGCCAGCAGCTTTGGGGCCGCCAATGAGCAGTTCTTC. Its protein is CASSFGAANEQFF.

This sequence joins TRBV4-1 and TRBJ1-1, with a weak D call TRBD1 (6 bases). Per the germline V gene, CDR1 is MGHRA and CDR2 is YSYEKL. With 1 base removed from V and 4 bases from J, the gap between germline ends came to 10 bases. CDR3 size: 14 residues. The CDR3 DNA follows: TGCGCCAGCAGCCAAGCAGGGGCGAGCACTGAAGCTTTCTTT. This sequence encodes CASSQAGASTEAFF.

The chain recombines TRBV19 with TRBJ1-3; 9 nucleotides align to TRBD1. This CDR3 is built from 15 residues. CDR1 LNHDA and CDR2 SQIVND come from the germline V gene (reference sequence). V was clipped by 5 bases and J by 4 bases; unmatched bases: 6. The CDR3 sequence: CASSPGQGAGNTIYF. In DNA form, the CDR3 reads TGTGCCAGTAGTCCGGGACAGGGAGCCGGAAACACCATATATTTT.

The V call is TRBV28, the J call TRBJ1-1; TRBD1 matches 7 bases. Germline loops: CDR1 MDHEN, CDR2 SYDVKM. J was trimmed by 1 base and V by 0 bases; bases with no gene match: 8. The CDR3 length is 17 residues. CDR3: CASSLWRGGPSNTEAFF. The CDR3 DNA reads as TGTGCCAGCAGTTTATGGAGAGGGGGCCCATCGAACACTGAAGCTTTCTTT.

The chain employs TRBV5-4 and TRBJ2-3, with 7 bases fitting TRBD1. Germline V gives CDR1 SGHNT, CDR2 YYREEE (reference sequence). The V gene end was trimmed by 4 bases and the J gene end by 4 bases; junction bases not matched to a gene: 6. The CDR3 spans 14 residues. CDR3 bases: TGTGCCAGCAGCGATGGGACAGTACCAGATACGCAGTATTTT. As protein: CASSDGTVPDTQYF.

The CDR3 DNA reads as TGTGCCAGCAGCTTACCCAACAGGGCCAAGCAGTATTTT. As protein: CASSLPNRAKQYF. The chain couples TRBV7-2 to TRBJ2-3; the D gene is possibly TRBD1 (6 bases). Germline assignment: CDR1 SGHTA and CDR2 FQGNSA. The CDR3 length is 13 residues. Trimming left V 2 bases short and J 11 bases short, with 14 bases between. The full variable domain, with the rest looked up from reference TRBV7-2 and TRBJ2-3, is GAGVSQSPSNKVTEKGKDVELRCDPISGHTALYWYRQSLGQGLEFLIYFQGNSAPDKSGLPSDRFSAERTGGSVSTLTIQRTQQEDSAVYLCASSLPNRAKQYFGPGTRLTVL.

The chain couples TRBV19 to TRBJ2-4; tentative D call: TRBD1 (6 bases). Germline lookup yields CDR1 LNHDA and CDR2 SQIVND (reference sequence). Trimming shortened V by 11 bases and J by 5 bases, and 25 bases separated the two germline ends. The CDR3 has 16 amino acids. The CDR3 spells CAAAGTKKGNQNIQYF. The DNA of the CDR3 is TGTGCCGCGGCCGGGACAAAAAAGGGAAACCAAAACATTCAGTACTTC.

The CDR3 nucleotides read TGTGCTAGTGGCAAGGGGGCCGGGGAGCTGTTTTTT. This codes for CASGKGAGELFF. The genes are TRBV12-5 and TRBJ2-2; perhaps TRBD1 as D (6 bases). V lost 6 bases and J 6 bases, leaving 8 bases between the germline ends. The CDR3 runs 12 residues. The germline CDR1 and CDR2 sequences are LGHNT and FRNRAP.

The chain is built from TRBV7-9 and TRBJ2-1; possibly TRBD2 for D (5 bases). CDR3 length equals 15 residues. V gave up 8 bases and J gave up 0 bases, with 14 bases separating them. Germline values: CDR1 SEHNR, CDR2 FQNEAQ (reference sequence). The CDR3 sequence: CASFPGESSYNEQFF. DNA for the CDR3: TGTGCCAGCTTCCCCGGGGAGAGCTCCTACAATGAGCAGTTCTTC.

The chain employs TRBV5-4 and TRBJ2-3; 8 bases fit TRBD2. The CDR3 has 15 amino acids. J was trimmed by 2 bases and V by 0 bases; bases with no gene match: 2. The germline gives CDR1 SGHNT, CDR2 YYREEE (reference sequence). CDR3 amino acids: CASSLDSGNTDTQYF. The CDR3 coding sequence is TGTGCCAGCAGCTTGGATAGCGGGAACACAGATACGCAGTATTTT.

V gene TRBV12-5 combines with J gene TRBJ1-2, with 10 bases that match TRBD1. The CDR3 covers 13 residues. Germline CDR1 LGHNT, CDR2 FRNRAP. J was trimmed by 6 bases and V by 4 bases; bases with no gene match: 2. The CDR3: CASGSGQGNGYTF. In nucleotides, the CDR3 is TGTGCTAGTGGTTCGGGACAGGGGAATGGCTACACCTTC.